Below are 21 T cell receptor beta chains sequenced from a single sample in a study of PD-1 blockade in classical Hodgkin lymphoma. After autologous stem cell transplantation all patients relapsed, and prior brentuximab vedotin exposure differed between cohorts. The protocol was immunoSEQ multiplex PCR, while the TCRdb copy is restricted to in-frame clones and leaves out a portion. This sample has fewer than 110,000 clones; roughly 91% occur once, and the top ten carry under 8%. The sample was peripheral blood mononuclear cells (PBMCs), taken before the second cycle of nivolumab. The receptor source for this set is a human donor with classical Hodgkin lymphoma.

The rearrangement joins TRBV19 to TRBJ1-2, with TRBD1 matching over 12 bases. V gave up 7 bases and J gave up 4 bases; unmatched junction bases: 10. Germline assignment: CDR1 LNHDA and CDR2 SQIVND (reference sequence). The CDR3 has 16 residues. CDR3 in amino acids: CASNTGTGGAFYGYTF. For the CDR3, the DNA is TGTGCCAGTAATACCGGGACAGGGGGCGCTTTCTATGGCTACACCTTC.

This clone was detected only a few times. This chain links TRBV25-1 with TRBJ1-6; no clear D gene. The CDR3 contains 14 residues. CDR1 MGHDK and CDR2 SYGVNS come from the germline V gene. Deletions cut 6 bases from V and 5 bases from J, with 11 bases between. Written as DNA, the CDR3 is TGTGCCAGCAGGGTGGGTGGACATAATTCACCCCTCCACTTT. Its protein is CASRVGGHNSPLHF. Based on the CDR3 plus reference TRBV25-1 and TRBJ1-6, the full variable domain is EADIYQTPRYLVIGTGKKITLECSQTMGHDKMYWYQQDPGMELHLIHYSYGVNSTEKGDLSSESTVSRIRTEHFPLTLESARPSHTSQYLCASRVGGHNSPLHFGNGTRLTVT.

The chain couples TRBV4-3 to TRBJ2-7; D uncertain. Per germline, CDR1 LGHNA and CDR2 YSLEER. Trimming removed 0 bases at V and 1 base at J, with 7 bases between. This CDR3 has 14 amino acids. The CDR3 reads CASSQEDGSYEQYF. The CDR3 bases are TGCGCCAGCAGCCAAGAGGACGGGTCCTACGAGCAGTACTTC.

CDR3 sequence: CASSSVNYGYTF. The CDR3 nucleotides are TGTGCCAGCAGTTCAGTAAACTATGGCTACACCTTC. This chain links TRBV28 with TRBJ1-2; D is unresolved. Germline V gives CDR1 MDHEN, CDR2 SYDVKM. V lost 4 bases to trimming and J lost 2 bases, with 5 bases between them. The length of the CDR3 is 12 residues.

The chain couples TRBV7-2 to TRBJ1-1; D not resolved. CDR1 is SGHTA and CDR2 is FQGNSA in the germline V gene. V lost 5 bases and J 6 bases, leaving 13 bases between the germline ends. CDR3 length: 13 amino acids. In nucleotides, the CDR3 is TGTGCCAGCAGCCGCGGACCCCCGGCTGAAGCTTTCTTT. It specifies CASSRGPPAEAFF.

V and J are TRBV18 and TRBJ1-2; D unclear. The ends were cut back, 0 bases at V and 8 bases at J, with 16 bases in the middle. Germline V gene sequence: CDR1 KGHSH, CDR2 LQKENI. The CDR3 sequence is 15 residues long. The CDR3 nucleotides read TGTGCCAGCTCACCACCGAAAGTAAGCGGGATAGGCTACACCTTC. This sequence encodes CASSPPKVSGIGYTF.

This clone showed up just a few times. The V call is TRBV6-5, the J call TRBJ1-3, with 10 positions matching TRBD1. The trim removed 6 bases at V and 7 bases at J, leaving 9 bases unmatched. The CDR3 has 15 amino acids. The germline CDR1 and CDR2 sequences are MNHEY and SVGAGI. In DNA form, the CDR3 reads TGTGCCAGCAGCCTACATGGGACAGGGGACAACACCATATATTTT. Translating it yields CASSLHGTGDNTIYF.

The J gene is TRBJ2-7, the V gene TRBV11-3; D may be TRBD2 (5 bases). Per germline, CDR1 SGHNT and CDR2 YENEEA. Trimming left V 1 base short and J 2 bases short, with 9 bases between. This CDR3 is 14 amino acids long. The CDR3, as DNA: TGTGCCAGCAGCTTAGGCAGCGGAACCTACGAGCAGTACTTC. Translation gives CASSLGSGTYEQYF.

The chain links TRBV5-1 to TRBJ2-7, with 8 bases matching TRBD2. The CDR3 runs 14 residues. V was clipped by 4 bases and J by 0 bases; unmatched bases: 3. CDR1 SGHRS and CDR2 YFSETQ come from the germline V gene. CDR3 amino acids: CASSNSGGSYEQYF. Written as DNA, the CDR3 is TGCGCCAGCAGCAACAGCGGGGGCTCCTACGAGCAGTACTTC.

CDR3 bases: TGCGCCAGCAGCCTCGGGGTAGCGGGGGGCTACGAGCAGTACTTC. It specifies CASSLGVAGGYEQYF. The chain couples TRBV5-1 to TRBJ2-7; TRBD2 agrees at 10 bases. The CDR3 extends over 15 amino acids. V was clipped by 4 bases and J by 3 bases; unmatched bases: 7. The germline CDR1 and CDR2 sequences are SGHRS and YFSETQ.

The gene calls are TRBV7-3 and TRBJ2-1; tentatively, D is TRBD2 (7 bases). Trimming removed 1 base from V and 7 bases from J, with 14 bases in between. CDR1 and CDR2 from the germline V gene are SGHTA and FQGTGA. There are 15 residues in the CDR3. The CDR3, as DNA: TGTGCCAGCAGCTTAATCGGACTAGGGGGTAATGAGCAGTTCTTC. Amino acids: CASSLIGLGGNEQFF.

The chain is built from TRBV11-2 and TRBJ1-1; unclear D gene. CDR3 length: 14 residues. Trimming left V 3 bases short and J 1 base short, with 9 bases between. Looked up from germline, CDR1 is SGHAT and CDR2 is FQNNGV. CDR3: CASSFTGGNTEAFF. CDR3 DNA sequence: TGTGCCAGCAGCTTCACGGGAGGGAACACTGAAGCTTTCTTT.

The chain has TRBV12-5 and TRBJ2-1, with 10 bases matching TRBD1. The length of the CDR3 is 17 residues. Germline trimming cut 1 base from V and 7 bases from J; bases unmatched to any gene: 10. CDR1 LGHNT and CDR2 FRNRAP come from the germline V gene. The CDR3 DNA follows: TGTGCTAGTGGTTTGGGGGCTGGGACAGGGGAGGGGAATGAGCAGTTCTTC. It encodes CASGLGAGTGEGNEQFF.

The chain recombines TRBV6-5 with TRBJ1-1, with D maybe TRBD1 (5 bases). Germline values: CDR1 MNHEY, CDR2 SVGAGI. The ends were cut back, 0 bases at V and 4 bases at J, with 9 bases in the middle. The CDR3 consists of 14 residues. The chain's CDR3 is CASSYSGRGTEAFF. The DNA for the CDR3 is TGTGCCAGCAGTTACTCTGGGAGGGGCACTGAAGCTTTCTTT.

This clone appeared a single time. V gene TRBV28 combines with J gene TRBJ1-5; D gene ambiguous. The CDR3 has 15 residues. CDR1 and CDR2 (germline): MDHEN, SYDVKM. Trimming pared 3 bases from V and 2 bases from J, leaving 11 bases between. As DNA, the CDR3 is TGTGCCAGCAGTTTTAGGCAGGACGGCAATCAGCCCCAGCATTTT. Its translation is CASSFRQDGNQPQHF.

The chain links TRBV19 to TRBJ2-7; 8 nucleotides agree with TRBD1. The germline V gene has CDR1 LNHDA and CDR2 SQIVND (reference sequence). V lost 6 bases and J lost 3; bases outside the gene matches: 7. The CDR3 consists of 14 residues. Here the CDR3 DNA reads TGTGCCAGTAGGATCACAGGGGGTGGCTACGAGCAGTACTTC. Residues: CASRITGGGYEQYF. Combining the CDR3 with reference TRBV19 and TRBJ2-7 gives the whole variable domain DGGITQSPKYLFRKEGQNVTLSCEQNLNHDAMYWYRQDPGQGLRLIYYSQIVNDFQKGDIAEGYSVSREKKESFPLTVTSAQKNPTAFYLCASRITGGGYEQYFGPGTRLTVT.

This chain joins TRBV11-2 and TRBJ2-1; a weak D match, TRBD2 (6 bases). The CDR3 is 14 amino acids. V was cut by 5 bases and J by 2 bases, with 10 bases left in between. Germline-derived CDR1 and CDR2 are SGHAT and FQNNGV. As DNA, the CDR3 is TGTGCCAGCAGCCCCGGGACTGCCTACAATGAGCAGTTCTTC. This encodes CASSPGTAYNEQFF.

The CDR3 loop reads CASGLESSGNTIYF. CDR3 bases: TGCGCCAGCGGGTTAGAGAGCTCTGGAAACACCATATATTTT. This chain connects TRBV5-1 to TRBJ1-3; no clear D gene. Trimming pared 7 bases from V and 0 bases from J, leaving 11 bases between. The CDR3 has 14 residues. Looked up from germline, CDR1 is SGHRS and CDR2 is YFSETQ. The full variable domain, with the rest looked up from reference TRBV5-1 and TRBJ1-3, is KAGVTQTPRYLIKTRGQQVTLSCSPISGHRSVSWYQQTPGQGLQFLFEYFSETQRNKGNFPGRFSGRQFSNSRSEMNVSTLELGDSALYLCASGLESSGNTIYFGEGSWLTVV.

The J gene is TRBJ1-5, the V gene TRBV27; 7 positions agree with TRBD1. Germline V gene lookup returns CDR1 MNHEY and CDR2 SMNVEV (reference sequence). This CDR3 is 15 amino acids long. Trimming took 6 bases from V and 3 from J; bases not matched to a gene: 8. This CDR3 is CASSTLTGINQPQHF. CDR3 nucleotide sequence: TGTGCCAGCAGCACCCTGACAGGGATCAATCAGCCCCAGCATTTT.

This clone came up a few times. This sequence joins TRBV10-1 and TRBJ2-3; TRBD1 is a possible D gene (6 bases). V was pared by 6 bases and J by 4 bases, with 8 bases between. Looked up from germline, CDR1 is WNHNN and CDR2 is SYGVQD (reference sequence). This CDR3 contains 12 residues. In DNA form, the CDR3 reads TGCGCCAGCAGCACAGGGCCAGATACGCAGTATTTT. Its protein is CASSTGPDTQYF.

The chain recombines TRBV27 with TRBJ1-1, with D tentatively TRBD1 (6 bases). V was pared by 5 bases and J by 2 bases, with 18 bases between. Germline V gene lookup returns CDR1 MNHEY and CDR2 SMNVEV (reference sequence). The CDR3 is 16 amino acids. The CDR3 reads CASSPRYRALNTEAFF. CDR3 sequence (DNA): TGTGCCAGCAGTCCGCGATACAGGGCCTTAAACACTGAAGCTTTCTTT.